This T cell receptor (beta chain) was recorded in a study of vaccination and CD4 T cells after COVID-19. Study-wide context: Median time from second vaccine dose to sampling was just over 70 days (14 to 241). In culture, cells were exposed to overlapping spike peptides from SARS-CoV-2, HCoV-NL63, HCoV-OC43 and HCoV-229E. Study-level results: Sampling was limited to relatively few convalescent patients, with no early post-infection timepoints studied.

Treatment indicated: approximately nine-day PBMC culture with coronavirus spike peptide pools or control peptides (ViraFEST assay). Cultured CD4+ T-cell DNA underwent Oncomine TCR Beta short-read sequencing. A single record per CDR3 protein comes from TCRdb applying MiXCR to the PCR reads. The sample holds 9,500 to 15,000 distinct CDR3 sequences, about 60% seen once. Points on this clonotype: Its antigen is not identified.

The CDR3 has 14 residues. CDR1 and CDR2 (germline): MNHEY, SMNVEV (reference sequence). V shed 6 bases and J shed 2 bases, with 14 bases lying between them. This chain joins TRBV27 and TRBJ2-7; possible D gene TRBD2, 5 bases. The sequence was obtained from a human donor who had recovered from COVID-19. This specimen consisted of CD4+ T cells from blood, cultured in vitro, obtained before SARS-CoV-2 vaccination. The CDR3 DNA follows: TGTGCCAGCAGACGATTGGACTCGACCTACGAGCAGTACTTC. Translating it yields CASRRLDSTYEQYF.